The present entry profiles one T cell receptor (beta chain) with its context. Its antigen is as yet unknown. The record originates from a study of cytomegalovirus exposure and HLA in healthy donors. CDR3 length equals 12 residues. Germline CDR1 and CDR2: SGHVS and FQNEAQ. 13 Jbeta primers and 60 Vbeta primers were used for the PCR. Only in-frame clones appear in the TCRdb table, and some are missing; sequencing was by immunoSEQ multiplex PCR. Of 210,000 or so clones listed, 80% to 85% are singletons. Study outcomes and limitations: The later analysis indicated that the majority of CMV-associated TCR beta chains appeared HLA-restricted.

The sample consisted of PBMCs. The rearrangement joins TRBV7-8 to TRBJ2-5; weak D call: TRBD1 (5 bases). The assigned J gene may be wrong: the sequence end matches TRBJ2-7 better. The clonotype comes from a boy younger than 10 in good health and CMV-seronegative. The DNA for the CDR3 is TGTGCCAGCAGAGGGGCCAGCCACGAGCAGTACTTC. Protein: CASRGASHEQYF.